These 11 T cell receptor beta chains were all obtained from the same sample, sequenced in a study of beta chain features in type 1 diabetes. Every isolated RNA sample was fully reverse transcribed, so sequencing captured expressed TCRB transcripts. Profiled with immunoSEQ multiplex PCR; TCRdb holds only in-frame clones, not every one. The table includes 350,000 or so clones, around a fifth detected once. The sequencing sample was made of naive CD4+ T cells from blood. The source of these receptors is a woman younger than 35 in good health.

This clone was counted between two and nine times. The chain recombines TRBV29-1 with TRBJ2-5; 8 nucleotides agree with TRBD1. The CDR3 extends over 12 amino acids. Germline loops: CDR1 SQVTM, CDR2 ANQGSEA. In DNA form, the CDR3 reads TGCAGTCCCCGGGACAGGCAAGAGACCCAGTACTTC. The encoded protein is CSPRDRQETQYF.

DNA for the CDR3: TGTGCCACCAGCAGGGCCTGGGGGGAGGCCTACAATGAGCAGTTCTTC. It translates to CATSRAWGEAYNEQFF. The J gene is TRBJ2-1, the V gene TRBV15, with D maybe TRBD2 (6 bases). Germline loops: CDR1 LNHNV, CDR2 YYDKDF (reference sequence). This CDR3 is built from 16 residues. Trimming took 3 bases from V and 2 from J, leaving 14 bases between them.

The chain has TRBV19 and TRBJ1-5; D gene unclear. Per the germline V gene, CDR1 is LNHDA and CDR2 is SQIVND (reference sequence). The CDR3 is 12 residues long. The V gene lost 9 bases and the J gene lost 0 bases, with 6 bases spanning the gap. The CDR3 protein is CASRDSNQPQHF. The CDR3, as DNA: TGTGCCAGCCGAGATAGCAATCAGCCCCAGCATTTT.

This clone was observed a few times. This chain joins TRBV13 and TRBJ2-1; a possible D gene is TRBD2 (5 bases). Germline V gives CDR1 PRHDT, CDR2 FYEKMQ (reference sequence). V gave up 6 bases and J gave up 2 bases, with 14 bases separating them. The CDR3 runs 15 residues. Here the CDR3 reads CASRLPGSTYNEQFF. The CDR3 coding sequence is TGTGCCAGCAGACTCCCGGGATCGACCTACAATGAGCAGTTCTTC.

This clone was seen a few times. The CDR3 DNA is TGTGCCAGCAGCCTTACAGGGATCTCCACTGAAGCTTTCTTT. This sequence encodes CASSLTGISTEAFF. This chain connects TRBV11-2 to TRBJ1-1, with D maybe TRBD1 (6 bases). With 5 bases removed from V and 4 bases from J, the gap between germline ends came to 14 bases. Germline loops: CDR1 SGHAT, CDR2 FQNNGV. CDR3 length equals 14 residues.

The J gene is TRBJ2-1, the V gene TRBV2, with TRBD2 identical over 8 bases. Germline loops: CDR1 SNHLY, CDR2 FYNNEI. J was trimmed by 4 bases and V by 7 bases; bases with no gene match: 9. This CDR3 spans 15 amino acids. CDR3 amino acids: CASKGPAGGYNEQFF. As DNA, the CDR3 is TGTGCCAGCAAAGGGCCCGCGGGAGGTTACAATGAGCAGTTCTTC.

This clone came up a few times. CDR3 bases: TGTGCCAGTAGTATAGCCAGAAACTATGGCTACACCTTC. Its protein is CASSIARNYGYTF. The chain employs TRBV19 and TRBJ1-2; D gene unclear. The CDR3 contains 13 residues. V was trimmed by 1 base and J by 2 bases, leaving 5 bases between them. CDR1 is LNHDA, CDR2 SQIVND, per germline (reference sequence). Using reference TRBV19 and TRBJ1-2 for the parts outside the CDR3, the full variable domain is DGGITQSPKYLFRKEGQNVTLSCEQNLNHDAMYWYRQDPGQGLRLIYYSQIVNDFQKGDIAEGYSVSREKKESFPLTVTSAQKNPTAFYLCASSIARNYGYTFGSGTRLTVV.

The rearrangement links TRBV19 to TRBJ1-1; the D gene is possibly TRBD1 (6 bases). Trimming removed 4 bases at V and 5 bases at J, with 14 bases between. CDR1 and CDR2 (germline): LNHDA, SQIVND (reference sequence). There are 14 residues in the CDR3. The CDR3, as DNA: TGTGCCAGTAGTACCAGGGGAGTGGAAACTGAAGCTTTCTTT. As protein: CASSTRGVETEAFF. The complete variable domain, with remaining parts taken from reference TRBV19 and TRBJ1-1, reads DGGITQSPKYLFRKEGQNVTLSCEQNLNHDAMYWYRQDPGQGLRLIYYSQIVNDFQKGDIAEGYSVSREKKESFPLTVTSAQKNPTAFYLCASSTRGVETEAFFGQGTRLTVV.

This chain connects TRBV7-9 to TRBJ2-3; D perhaps matches TRBD2 (5 bases). V was cut by 1 base and J by 0 bases, with 14 bases left in between. Germline V gene lookup returns CDR1 SEHNR and CDR2 FQNEAQ (reference sequence). This CDR3 contains 17 residues. In DNA, the CDR3 is TGTGCCAGCAGCTTAGGGCTAGCTGTTCTTAGCACAGATACGCAGTATTTT. As protein: CASSLGLAVLSTDTQYF.

This sequence joins TRBV29-1 and TRBJ2-7, with 11 bases identical to TRBD1. From germline, CDR1 is SQVTM and CDR2 ANQGSEA. The CDR3 length is 15 residues. The V and J ends lost 3 bases and 6 bases, in that order; junction bases with no gene match: 10. The CDR3 bases are TGCAGCGTTGACGTCTTGGGACAGGGGGTGTCCGAGCAGTACTTC. This codes for CSVDVLGQGVSEQYF.

V gene TRBV18 combines with J gene TRBJ1-1; no reliable D call. The V and J ends lost 5 bases and 1 base respectively, with 5 bases between them. The CDR3 is made up of 12 amino acids. Germline CDR1 reads KGHSH; CDR2 reads LQKENI. CDR3 bases: TGTGCCAGCTCAGAGAGGAACACTGAAGCTTTCTTT. Its translation is CASSERNTEAFF. The full variable domain, with the rest looked up from reference TRBV18 and TRBJ1-1, is NAGVMQNPRHLVRRRGQEARLRCSPMKGHSHVYWYRQLPEEGLKFMVYLQKENIIDESGMPKERFSAEFPKEGPSILRIQQVVRGDSAAYFCASSERNTEAFFGQGTRLTVV.